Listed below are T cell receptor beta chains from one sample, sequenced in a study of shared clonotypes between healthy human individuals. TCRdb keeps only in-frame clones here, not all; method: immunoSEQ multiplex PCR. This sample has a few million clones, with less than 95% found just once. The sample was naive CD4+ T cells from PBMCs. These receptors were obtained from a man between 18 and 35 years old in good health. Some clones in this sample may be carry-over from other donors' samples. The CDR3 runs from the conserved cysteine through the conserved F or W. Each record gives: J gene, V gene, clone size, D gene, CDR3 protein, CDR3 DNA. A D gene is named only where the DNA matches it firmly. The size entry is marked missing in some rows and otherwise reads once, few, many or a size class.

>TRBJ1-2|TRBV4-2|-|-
CASSHHTGQLNYGYTF
TGTGCCAGCAGCCATCACACAGGGCAACTTAACTATGGCTACACCTTC
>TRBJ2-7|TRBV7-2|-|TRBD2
CASSALAGEQYF
TGTGCCAGCAGCGCGCTAGCGGGCGAGCAGTACTTC
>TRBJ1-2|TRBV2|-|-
CASSEIQGRYYGYTF
TGTGCCAGCAGTGAGATCCAGGGGCGTTACTATGGCTACACCTTC
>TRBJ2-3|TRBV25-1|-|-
CASSELRSTDTQYF
TGTGCCAGCAGTGAACTACGGAGCACAGATACGCAGTATTTT
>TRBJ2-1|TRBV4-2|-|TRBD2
CASAATAGAPQYNEQFF
TGTGCCAGTGCCGCAACAGCGGGAGCCCCCCAGTACAATGAGCAGTTCTTC
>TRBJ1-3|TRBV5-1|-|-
CASGTGTAGNTIYF
TGCGCCTCGGGCACGGGCACGGCGGGAAACACCATATATTTT
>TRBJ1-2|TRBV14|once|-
CASSQGGLLYGYTF
TGTGCCAGCAGCCAAGGAGGGCTCCTCTATGGCTACACCTTC
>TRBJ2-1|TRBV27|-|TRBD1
CASSPGQIHNEQFF
TGTGCCAGCAGTCCGGGACAGATACACAATGAGCAGTTCTTC
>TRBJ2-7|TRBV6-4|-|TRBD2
CASSDSFAGGLGYEQYF
TGTGCCAGCAGTGACTCTTTTGCGGGAGGTCTTGGCTACGAGCAGTACTTC
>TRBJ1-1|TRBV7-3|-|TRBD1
CASSLSRDREAFF
TGTGCCAGCAGCTTAAGCCGGGACAGAGAAGCTTTCTTT
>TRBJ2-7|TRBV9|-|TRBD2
CASSGGTSGSPYEQYF
TGTGCCAGCAGCGGTGGGACTAGCGGGAGCCCCTACGAGCAGTACTTC
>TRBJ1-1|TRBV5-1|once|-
CASGNQGNTEAFF
TGCGCCAGCGGAAATCAGGGGAACACTGAAGCTTTCTTT
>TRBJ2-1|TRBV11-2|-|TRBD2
CASSPYTGTRAGNEQFF
TGTGCCAGCAGCCCTTATACCGGGACTAGAGCGGGAAATGAGCAGTTCTTC
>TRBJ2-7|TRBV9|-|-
CASSVAEPSYEQYF
TGTGCCAGCAGCGTGGCGGAACCCTCCTACGAGCAGTACTTC
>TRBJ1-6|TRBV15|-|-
CATSRLRNSPLHF
TGTGCCACCAGCAGACTTAGGAATTCACCCCTCCACTTT
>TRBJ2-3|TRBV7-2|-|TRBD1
CASSPRTGGTDTQYF
TGTGCCAGCAGCCCGCGGACAGGGGGCACAGATACGCAGTATTTT
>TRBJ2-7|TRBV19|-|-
CASSMGGQPPYEQYF
TGTGCCAGTAGTATGGGGGGACAGCCTCCGTACGAGCAGTACTTC